The 10 T cell receptor beta chains below all came from one sample that was sequenced in a study of lymphopenia after photon versus proton radiotherapy (dated by TCRdb to about 2019). Library preparation used the immunoSEQ multiplex PCR assay. TCRdb retrieved this table from immuneACCESS and kept in-frame rearrangements only. Not all clones are present; in checked studies, unresolved V genes account for under half, and no reason is known for the remainder. The sample table shows 50,000 or so clones, and about 92% are seen once. Together, the top ten hold 15% to 20% of the sample. Sequences were derived from peripheral blood, sampled from a patient treated with photon-based radiotherapy. Receptor source: a middle-aged woman with cholangiocarcinoma.

This chain uses TRBV5-5 with TRBJ1-5; D is unresolved. The CDR3 is made up of 16 amino acids. Per germline, CDR1 SGHKS and CDR2 YYEKEE (reference sequence). V lost 0 bases and J 0 bases, leaving 10 bases between the germline ends. Here the CDR3 DNA reads TGTGCCAGCAGCTTGGTGGCAGATGATAGCAATCAGCCCCAGCATTTT. It codes for CASSLVADDSNQPQHF.

The chain uses TRBV29-1 and TRBJ2-1; TRBD2 aligns across 7 bases. Germline V gene lookup returns CDR1 SQVTM and CDR2 ANQGSEA. The junction had 14 bases not matched to a gene; V was cut back by 4 bases and J by 8 bases. This CDR3 has 15 residues. The CDR3, as DNA: TGCAGCGTTGCATGGCGGGAGTTATACCCTGATGAGCAGTTCTTC. Translated, it gives CSVAWRELYPDEQFF.

The rearrangement uses TRBV27 and TRBJ2-7, with 7 bases aligning to TRBD1. The CDR3 is made up of 14 amino acids. Trimming took 4 bases from V and 2 from J; bases not matched to a gene: 5. The V gene's germline CDR1 is MNHEY and CDR2 SMNVEV (reference sequence). The CDR3 reads CASSSSGGTYEQYF. As DNA, the CDR3 is TGTGCCAGCAGTTCGTCAGGGGGAACCTACGAGCAGTACTTC.

V is TRBV6-5 and J is TRBJ1-3, with TRBD1 matching over 7 bases. Germline V CDR1 and CDR2: MNHEY, SVGAGI. Losses at the gene ends were 4 bases for V and 3 bases for J; bases not matched to a gene: 3. The CDR3 consists of 14 residues. This CDR3 reads CASSLGGDGNTIYF. Written as DNA, the CDR3 is TGTGCCAGCAGTTTAGGGGGCGATGGAAACACCATATATTTT.

The rearrangement joins TRBV19 to TRBJ2-3, with D perhaps assigned TRBD1 or TRBD2 (5 bases each). From germline, CDR1 is LNHDA and CDR2 SQIVND (reference sequence). There are 16 residues in the CDR3. Between the trimmed V and J ends, which lost 8 bases and 3 bases, there was a span of 21 bases. The CDR3 nucleotides are TGTGCCAGTCGAAGTGGGGCTTCGGGCGGGACAGATACGCAGTATTTT. Amino acid sequence: CASRSGASGGTDTQYF.

This rearrangement joins TRBV2 to TRBJ1-2; possible D gene TRBD1, 5 bases. The CDR3 covers 13 residues. From germline, CDR1 is SNHLY and CDR2 FYNNEI. V was trimmed by 1 base and J by 6 bases, leaving 9 bases between them. CDR3 region: CASSEVQANGYTF. In DNA form, the CDR3 reads TGTGCCAGCAGTGAAGTACAGGCGAATGGCTACACCTTC.

This rearrangement joins TRBV19 to TRBJ1-1; no definite D call. The ends were cut back, 10 bases at V and 4 bases at J, with 19 bases in the middle. CDR1 is LNHDA, CDR2 SQIVND, per germline (reference sequence). The CDR3 contains 14 residues. This CDR3 reads CATDLPGDGTEAFF. As DNA, the CDR3 is TGTGCCACCGACCTGCCTGGAGATGGCACTGAAGCTTTCTTT.

This chain uses TRBV27 with TRBJ2-7, with D possibly being TRBD2 (5 bases). This CDR3 is 12 amino acids long. The germline gives CDR1 MNHEY, CDR2 SMNVEV (reference sequence). Deletions cut 5 bases from V and 6 bases from J, with 11 bases between. CDR3 sequence reads: CASSVTGGEQYF. The CDR3, as DNA: TGTGCCAGCAGTGTAACCGGAGGCGAGCAGTACTTC.

This clone is a singleton in its sample. The chain employs TRBV29-1 and TRBJ2-2; 8 positions match TRBD1. Per germline, CDR1 SQVTM and CDR2 ANQGSEA. CDR3 size: 14 residues. V gave up 2 bases and J gave up 7 bases; unmatched junction bases: 6. CDR3 protein: CSVEWTGTGGELFF. The CDR3 nucleotides are TGCAGCGTTGAATGGACAGGGACTGGCGGGGAGCTGTTTTTT.

The rearrangement joins TRBV19 to TRBJ2-1; 9 bases agree with TRBD2. After removal of 3 bases from V and 1 base from J, the junction contained 4 bases not matched to a gene. The CDR3 spans 16 residues. Germline V lookup: CDR1 LNHDA, CDR2 SQIVND (reference sequence). The CDR3 DNA is TGTGCCAGTAGTATTCGCCTAGCGGGATCCTACAATGAGCAGTTCTTC. This sequence encodes CASSIRLAGSYNEQFF.